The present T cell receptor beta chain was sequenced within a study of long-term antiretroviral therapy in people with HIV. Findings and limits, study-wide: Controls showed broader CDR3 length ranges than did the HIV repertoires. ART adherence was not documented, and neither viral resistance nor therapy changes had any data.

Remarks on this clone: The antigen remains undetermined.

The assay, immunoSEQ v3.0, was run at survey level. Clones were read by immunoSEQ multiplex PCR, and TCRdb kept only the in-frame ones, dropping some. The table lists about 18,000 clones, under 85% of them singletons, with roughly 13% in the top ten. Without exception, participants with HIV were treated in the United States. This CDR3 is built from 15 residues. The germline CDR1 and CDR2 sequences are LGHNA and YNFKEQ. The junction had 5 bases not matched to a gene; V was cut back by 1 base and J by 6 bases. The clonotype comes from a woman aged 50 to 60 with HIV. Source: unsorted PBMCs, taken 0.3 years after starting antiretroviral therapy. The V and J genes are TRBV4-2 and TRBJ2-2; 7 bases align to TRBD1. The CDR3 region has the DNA TGTGCCAGCAGCCAAGCGAGACAGGGAGCCGGGGAGCTGTTTTTT. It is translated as CASSQARQGAGELFF.